A single sample is the source of the 15 T cell receptor beta chains below, sequenced in a study of T cells in Graves' hyperthyroidism and ophthalmopathy. Amplification targeted TCR beta CDR3 regions from RNA transcripts. First-round RT-PCR of the TCR CDR3 relied on the HTBI primer set. TCRdb re-called the multiplex PCR reads through MiXCR, storing one row per CDR3 protein. Of approximately 530,000 distinct CDR3 sequences in the sample, about a sixth were seen once. Sequences were obtained from blood. These receptors all come from a woman younger than 30 with Graves' hyperthyroidism.

This clonotype was observed a single time. The chain is built from TRBV7-9 and TRBJ2-3, with D unclear. Germline V gene sequence: CDR1 SEHNR, CDR2 FQNEAQ (reference sequence). V dropped 5 bases and J dropped 6 bases, with 15 bases sitting between them. The CDR3 consists of 14 residues. The CDR3 coding sequence is TGTGCCAGCAGCCCGAAAGAAATAAGGGATACGCAGTATTTT. This translates into CASSPKEIRDTQYF.

This clonotype showed up just a few times. The chain's CDR3 is CASKGRGGSTIYEQYF. In DNA, the CDR3 is TGTGCCAGCAAGGGTCGGGGGGGCTCAACTATCTACGAGCAGTACTTC. The chain carries TRBV2 and TRBJ2-7; 8 bases match TRBD2. V lost 7 bases to trimming and J lost 3 bases; unmatched junction nucleotides: 14. The CDR3 covers 16 residues. Germline V gene lookup returns CDR1 SNHLY and CDR2 FYNNEI. Looking up the rest from reference TRBV2 and TRBJ2-7 gives the full variable domain: EPEVTQTPSHQVTQMGQEVILRCVPISNHLYFYWYRQILGQKVEFLVSFYNNEISEKSEIFDDQFSVERPDGSNFTLKIRSTKLEDSAMYFCASKGRGGSTIYEQYFGPGTRLTVT.

This clonotype was seen more than once but under ten times. The rearrangement uses TRBV29-1 and TRBJ2-7; D ambiguous. From germline, CDR1 is SQVTM and CDR2 ANQGSEA. Trimming left V 4 bases short and J 2 bases short, with 3 bases between. CDR3 length equals 10 residues. CDR3 sequence reads: CSVVPYEQYF. In nucleotides, the CDR3 is TGCAGCGTTGTCCCCTACGAGCAGTACTTC.

The chain uses TRBV13 and TRBJ2-5; perhaps D is TRBD1 or TRBD2 (5 bases each). The CDR3 has 17 amino acids. The germline V and J ends were trimmed by 5 bases and 3 bases, with 22 bases remaining between them. CDR1 is PRHDT and CDR2 is FYEKMQ in the germline V gene (reference sequence). The DNA of the CDR3 is TGTGCCAGCAGCCCAATTTATGAGAGGGGCGCTGAAGAGACCCAGTACTTC. This translates into CASSPIYERGAEETQYF.

The chain links TRBV7-9 to TRBJ2-7, with 8 bases that match TRBD2. Germline V gene sequence: CDR1 SEHNR, CDR2 FQNEAQ (reference sequence). CDR3 size: 16 residues. V shed 5 bases, J shed 2 bases, and the junction held 11 bases outside the gene matches. CDR3 amino acids: CASSLLSGTSPYEQYF. The CDR3 bases are TGTGCCAGCAGCCTCCTATCAGGGACTAGTCCCTACGAGCAGTACTTC.

V is TRBV6-2 or TRBV6-3 and J is TRBJ1-5; 7 bases fit TRBD1. Germline lookup yields CDR1 MNHEY and CDR2 SVGEGT. This CDR3 is 18 amino acids long. Unmatched junction bases numbered 11, after V lost 2 bases and J lost 1 base. DNA for the CDR3: TGTGCCAGCAGTTACCAATTCAAACAGGGGATGAGCAATCAGCCCCAGCATTTT. Translated, it gives CASSYQFKQGMSNQPQHF.

This clonotype has at least ten counts. The V gene is TRBV18, the J gene TRBJ2-1, with 8 positions matching TRBD1. V lost 9 bases to trimming and J lost 9 bases; unmatched junction nucleotides: 10. Germline CDR1 is KGHSH and CDR2 is LQKENI. This CDR3 contains 13 residues. CDR3 sequence (DNA): TGTGCCAGTAGACAGACAGGGGCGGCTGAGCAGTTCTTC. It translates to CASRQTGAAEQFF.

There are a few counts of this clonotype. The CDR3 sequence: CASSQAQGAAGDTQYF. As DNA, the CDR3 is TGCGCCAGCAGCCAGGCACAGGGGGCGGCGGGAGATACGCAGTATTTT. The rearrangement joins TRBV4-1 to TRBJ2-3; TRBD1 matches at 9 bases. Per the germline V gene, CDR1 is MGHRA and CDR2 is YSYEKL. V lost 3 bases to trimming and J lost 5 bases; unmatched junction nucleotides: 9. The CDR3 spans 16 residues.

V is TRBV6-2 or TRBV6-3 and J is TRBJ1-1; D perhaps matches TRBD1 (5 bases). CDR3 size: 14 residues. V lost 4 bases to trimming and J lost 5 bases, with 14 bases between them. Germline CDR1 and CDR2: MNHEY and SVGEGT. CDR3 in amino acids: CASSWGSGQTEAFF. CDR3 nucleotide sequence: TGTGCCAGCAGTTGGGGATCAGGGCAGACTGAAGCTTTCTTT.

This clonotype was recorded at least ten times. The chain combines TRBV6-1 with TRBJ1-6, with 7 bases matching TRBD1. This CDR3 region has 14 residues. Germline V CDR1 and CDR2: MNHNS, SASEGT. Unmatched junction bases numbered 7, after V lost 6 bases and J lost 8 bases. CDR3 protein: CASSLTGYDSPLHF. CDR3 nucleotides: TGTGCCAGCAGCCTGACAGGGTATGATTCACCCCTCCACTTT.

This chain uses TRBV2 with TRBJ2-1; 11 nucleotides match TRBD2. The CDR3 runs 16 residues. The germline gives CDR1 SNHLY, CDR2 FYNNEI. V was clipped by 0 bases and J by 9 bases; unmatched bases: 7. CDR3: CASSEAPGLAESEQFF. CDR3 in DNA: TGTGCCAGCAGTGAAGCGCCGGGACTAGCGGAGAGTGAGCAGTTCTTC. Complete variable domain (other parts from reference TRBV2 and TRBJ2-1): EPEVTQTPSHQVTQMGQEVILRCVPISNHLYFYWYRQILGQKVEFLVSFYNNEISEKSEIFDDQFSVERPDGSNFTLKIRSTKLEDSAMYFCASSEAPGLAESEQFFGPGTRLTVL.

On this clonotype itself: Being one base from a much bigger clone, this may be a read error. This chain links TRBV3-1 with TRBJ2-7; D not certain. From germline, CDR1 is LGHDT and CDR2 YNNKEL (reference sequence). The CDR3 loop spans 13 amino acids. Trimming stripped 1 base from V and 4 bases from J, with 8 bases between. CDR3 DNA sequence: TGTGCCAGCAGCCAAGGGGTAGGTTACGAGCAGTACTTC. It encodes CASSQGVGYEQYF.

This chain links TRBV29-1 with TRBJ1-1; D is undetermined. The CDR3 covers 15 residues. The germline V gene encodes CDR1 SQVTM and CDR2 ANQGSEA. V dropped 0 bases and J dropped 2 bases, with 13 bases sitting between them. Written as DNA, the CDR3 is TGCAGCGTTGAAGACCCTACAGCGGTAAACACTGAAGCTTTCTTT. As protein: CSVEDPTAVNTEAFF.

The chain combines TRBV15 with TRBJ1-5; D call uncertain. The CDR3 sequence is 12 residues long. V lost 1 base and J lost 6, with 4 bases in between. Germline CDR1 is LNHNV and CDR2 is YYDKDF (reference sequence). This CDR3 reads CATSRGIQPQHF. The CDR3, as DNA: TGTGCCACCAGCAGAGGTATTCAGCCCCAGCATTTT. The whole variable domain, remainder taken from reference TRBV15 and TRBJ1-5, is DAMVIQNPRYQVTQFGKPVTLSCSQTLNHNVMYWYQQKSSQAPKLLFHYYDKDFNNEADTPDNFQSRRPNTSFCFLDIRSPGLGDTAMYLCATSRGIQPQHFGDGTRLSIL.

V usage is TRBV2 and J usage is TRBJ2-4; TRBD2 agrees at 10 bases. Germline V lookup: CDR1 SNHLY, CDR2 FYNNEI. V gave up 7 bases and J gave up 2 bases; unmatched junction bases: 8. This CDR3 region has 16 residues. CDR3 protein: CASKKRGGPPKNIQYF. The CDR3 DNA is TGTGCCAGCAAAAAGCGGGGGGGCCCCCCCAAAAACATTCAGTACTTC. Variable domain in full (rest from reference TRBV2 and TRBJ2-4): EPEVTQTPSHQVTQMGQEVILRCVPISNHLYFYWYRQILGQKVEFLVSFYNNEISEKSEIFDDQFSVERPDGSNFTLKIRSTKLEDSAMYFCASKKRGGPPKNIQYFGAGTRLSVL.